Below are 24 T cell receptor beta chains sequenced from a single sample in a study of T cells in Graves' hyperthyroidism and ophthalmopathy. TCR beta CDR3 regions were amplified from RNA. In the first-round RT-PCR of the TCR CDR3, the HTBI primer set was used. TCRdb recomputed calls from the multiplex PCR reads with MiXCR, one row per CDR3 protein. The sample records roughly 380,000 distinct CDR3 sequences, 13% being singletons. Material: blood. The receptors come from a man aged 25-45 years with Graves' hyperthyroidism that later progressed to Graves' ophthalmopathy.

This clonotype was found many times. The V call is TRBV5-1, the J call TRBJ2-7, with D perhaps TRBD2 (5 bases). Germline V gene sequence: CDR1 SGHRS, CDR2 YFSETQ. The V end was cut by 0 bases, the J end by 6 bases, with 16 bases between. The CDR3 spans 15 residues. This chain's CDR3 is CASSLDAAGGLEQYF. In DNA, the CDR3 is TGCGCCAGCAGCTTGGATGCGGCAGGCGGACTCGAGCAGTACTTC.

The chain employs TRBV6-5 and TRBJ2-2; TRBD1 or TRBD2 may be the D gene (5 bases each). This CDR3 contains 14 residues. Trimming removed 2 bases at V and 4 bases at J, with 8 bases between. CDR1 and CDR2 (germline): MNHEY, SVGAGI. The CDR3 DNA follows: TGTGCCAGCAGTTACGGGGCGGGCACCGGGGAGCTGTTTTTT. Translated, it gives CASSYGAGTGELFF.

In this sample, this clonotype turned up a few times. The chain links TRBV9 to TRBJ2-2, with 9 bases matching TRBD2. The V gene's germline CDR1 is SGDLS and CDR2 YYNGEE. The CDR3 sequence is 21 residues long. With 0 bases clipped from V and 2 bases from J, the junction kept 17 bases outside the gene matches. This CDR3 is CASSVAISGGSKLANTGELFF. The CDR3 nucleotides are TGTGCCAGCAGCGTAGCTATAAGCGGGGGGTCGAAGTTGGCCAACACCGGGGAGCTGTTTTTT.

There are many counts of this clonotype. V is TRBV7-9 and J is TRBJ2-3; D not resolved. Trimming cost V 5 bases and J 6 bases, with 15 bases left between them. The CDR3 spans 14 residues. The germline CDR1 and CDR2 sequences are SEHNR and FQNEAQ (reference sequence). CDR3 nucleotides: TGTGCCAGCAGCGGCTTTGGACGGCCGGATACGCAGTATTTT. Encoded protein: CASSGFGRPDTQYF.

This clonotype was counted between two and nine times. The chain carries TRBV27 and TRBJ2-1; a possible D gene is TRBD2 (7 bases). The V gene's germline CDR1 is MNHEY and CDR2 SMNVEV (reference sequence). This CDR3 is built from 15 residues. Between the trimmed V and J ends, which lost 0 bases and 12 bases, there was a span of 18 bases. For the CDR3, the DNA is TGTGCCAGCAGTTTATCGGGGAGGGGGGGGCCGATGCAGTTCTTC. Protein product: CASSLSGRGGPMQFF.

In this sample, this clonotype turned up many times. The chain uses TRBV6-1 and TRBJ1-4; D is possibly TRBD1 (6 bases). V lost 7 bases and J 5 bases, leaving 14 bases between the germline ends. This CDR3 has 14 residues. In germline, CDR1 is MNHNS, CDR2 SASEGT. CDR3 amino acids: CASKRGGQNEKLFF. CDR3 DNA: TGTGCCAGCAAGAGGGGGGGGCAAAATGAAAAACTGTTTTTT.

This clonotype was counted ten times or more. The chain recombines TRBV28 with TRBJ2-7, with D perhaps matching TRBD1 (6 bases). The CDR3 spans 12 residues. CDR1 MDHEN and CDR2 SYDVKM come from the germline V gene. V lost 5 bases, J lost 5 bases, and 10 bases lay in between. The DNA for the CDR3 is TGTGCCAGCAGTCTCTCAGGGGACGAGCAGTACTTC. Translation: CASSLSGDEQYF.

Concerning this clonotype itself: Since a much larger clone is just one base distant, this may be a read error. The V gene is TRBV11-2, the J gene TRBJ2-1; D is ambiguous. This CDR3 is 15 amino acids long. Germline V CDR1 and CDR2: SGHAT, FQNNGV. CDR3 nucleotide sequence: TGTGCCAGCAGCACCCTCCTAAGCTCCTGCAATGAGCAGTTCTTC. Its protein is CASSTLLSSCNEQFF.

The sample holds many counts of this clonotype. V and J are TRBV28 and TRBJ1-5; D possibly corresponds to TRBD1 (5 bases). V was trimmed by 10 bases and J by 4 bases, leaving 14 bases between them. CDR1 and CDR2 (germline): MDHEN, SYDVKM. This CDR3 is 13 amino acids long. The CDR3 is CATALQDNQPQHF. The CDR3 nucleotides are TGTGCCACCGCCCTACAGGATAATCAGCCCCAGCATTTT.

V gene TRBV2 combines with J gene TRBJ2-7; 7 positions match TRBD1. This CDR3 region has 14 residues. The germline V gene has CDR1 SNHLY and CDR2 FYNNEI. The ends lost 6 bases at V and 6 bases at J; junction bases unmatched: 11. CDR3 protein: CASRRQGTLGEQYF. The CDR3 DNA sequence: TGTGCCAGCAGGCGACAGGGTACTTTAGGCGAGCAGTACTTC.

There are many counts of this clonotype. The rearrangement joins TRBV28 to TRBJ2-1; 14 positions agree with TRBD2. The CDR3 extends over 19 amino acids. Losses at the gene ends were 5 bases for V and 0 bases for J; bases not matched to a gene: 9. From germline, CDR1 is MDHEN and CDR2 SYDVKM. The CDR3 bases are TGTGCCAGCAGTCCAGGACTAGCGGGGGGCCATAGCTCCTACAATGAGCAGTTCTTC. This sequence encodes CASSPGLAGGHSSYNEQFF.

There are a few counts of this clonotype. The V and J genes are TRBV19 and TRBJ2-3, with no clear D. CDR1 is LNHDA and CDR2 is SQIVND in the germline V gene (reference sequence). The CDR3 consists of 14 residues. Trimming shortened V by 7 bases and J by 1 base, and 12 bases separated the two germline ends. This CDR3 is CASTEVLGTDTQYF. DNA of the CDR3: TGTGCCAGTACTGAGGTTTTGGGCACAGATACGCAGTATTTT.

V usage is TRBV20-1 and J usage is TRBJ2-3, with a tentative D call TRBD1 (5 bases). CDR1 DFQATT and CDR2 SNEGSKA come from the germline V gene (reference sequence). Trimming shortened V by 5 bases and J by 1 base, and 16 bases separated the two germline ends. The CDR3 is 15 amino acids. The CDR3 here is CSAHRQLRGTDTQYF. DNA of the CDR3: TGCAGTGCTCATCGACAGCTCAGAGGCACAGATACGCAGTATTTT.

In this sample, this clonotype turned up many times. The genes are TRBV12-3 or TRBV12-4 and TRBJ2-3; TRBD2 matches at 7 bases. CDR3 size: 14 residues. The junction had 6 bases not matched to a gene; V was cut back by 3 bases and J by 6 bases. This CDR3 is CASSFGGEADTQYF. DNA for the CDR3: TGTGCCAGCAGTTTTGGGGGGGAGGCGGATACGCAGTATTTT.

The gene calls are TRBV24-1 and TRBJ2-1; D perhaps matches TRBD1 (5 bases). Germline V gives CDR1 KGHDR, CDR2 SFDVKD. With 6 bases removed from V and 3 bases from J, the gap between germline ends came to 17 bases. The CDR3 is made up of 16 amino acids. CDR3 amino acids: CATSPRQQLYYNEQFF. CDR3 coding DNA: TGTGCCACCAGTCCCCGACAGCAACTCTACTACAATGAGCAGTTCTTC.

This clonotype was seen at least ten times. This rearrangement joins TRBV7-8 to TRBJ1-4, with a weak D call TRBD1 (5 bases). In germline, CDR1 is SGHVS, CDR2 FQNEAQ. There are 15 residues in the CDR3. V was pared by 5 bases and J by 0 bases, with 10 bases between. The CDR3 spells CASSRGATTNEKLFF. The CDR3 DNA follows: TGTGCCAGCAGCCGAGGGGCGACAACTAATGAAAAACTGTTTTTT.

This clonotype was recorded many times. The CDR3: CASSPPDRVSTDTQYF. The CDR3 nucleotides read TGTGCCAGCAGCCCCCCGGATCGCGTTAGCACAGATACGCAGTATTTT. The rearrangement joins TRBV11-2 to TRBJ2-3; D call uncertain. Germline V CDR1 and CDR2: SGHAT, FQNNGV. The CDR3 spans 16 residues. Trimming cost V 5 bases and J 0 bases, with 15 bases left between them.

The rearrangement uses TRBV9 and TRBJ2-3; 9 nucleotides line up with TRBD2. With V trimmed by 0 bases and J by 4 bases, 6 bases remained unmatched. Germline V gene data show CDR1 as SGDLS and CDR2 as YYNGEE. The CDR3 runs 16 residues. The CDR3 reads CASSVGGGASADTQYF. The CDR3 bases are TGTGCCAGCAGCGTAGGCGGGGGGGCTAGCGCAGATACGCAGTATTTT.

This clonotype occurred many times. The chain couples TRBV28 to TRBJ2-7, with 9 bases that match TRBD1. CDR3 length equals 15 residues. The V segment lost 6 bases and the J segment 2 bases; nucleotides outside the gene matches: 8. The germline CDR1 and CDR2 sequences are MDHEN and SYDVKM. CDR3 sequence reads: CASSHGTGNPYEQYF. The CDR3, as DNA: TGTGCCAGCAGCCACGGGACAGGGAATCCCTACGAGCAGTACTTC.

This clonotype was counted at least ten times. The gene calls are TRBV24-1 and TRBJ2-1; D is possibly TRBD2 (5 bases). The CDR3 has 15 amino acids. Germline V gene data show CDR1 as KGHDR and CDR2 as SFDVKD. V was shortened by 3 bases and J by 6 bases, with 14 bases between the two germline ends. The CDR3 DNA follows: TGTGCCACCAGTGATGCGGGCCTCAAGAGCAATGAGCAGTTCTTC. This codes for CATSDAGLKSNEQFF.

This clonotype was counted many times. The chain has TRBV5-1 and TRBJ2-3, with D perhaps TRBD2 (6 bases). The CDR3 sequence is 14 residues long. Germline assignment: CDR1 SGHRS and CDR2 YFSETQ. V shed 4 bases and J shed 2 bases, with 11 bases lying between them. This chain's CDR3 is CASSPGSYTDTQYF. The CDR3 bases are TGCGCCAGCAGCCCCGGGAGTTACACAGATACGCAGTATTTT.

This clonotype has a count of ten or more. The chain is built from TRBV7-3 and TRBJ2-3; D not resolved. The CDR3 loop spans 13 amino acids. V gave up 3 bases and J gave up 3 bases, with 7 bases separating them. CDR1 is SGHTA and CDR2 is FQGTGA in the germline V gene. CDR3 coding DNA: TGTGCCAGCAGCTTCCGTCCAACAGATACGCAGTATTTT. Residues: CASSFRPTDTQYF.

A remark on this clonotype: One end of the junction does not line up with germline, which may come from a read error. Here the CDR3 DNA reads TGTGTCAGCAGCTTATTCCCACCCACGAACACCGGGGAGCTGTTTTTT. This translates into CVSSLFPPTNTGELFF. The chain couples TRBV7-3 to TRBJ2-2; D ambiguous. The V gene's germline CDR1 is SGHTA and CDR2 FQGTGA. The CDR3 is 16 amino acids.

This clonotype has a count of ten or more. The gene calls are TRBV2 and TRBJ2-1; 8 bases map to TRBD2. The CDR3 length is 14 residues. V was clipped by 0 bases and J by 8 bases; unmatched bases: 3. Germline V lookup: CDR1 SNHLY, CDR2 FYNNEI. CDR3 loop: CASSEASGVDEQFF. The CDR3 DNA reads TGTGCCAGCAGTGAAGCTAGCGGGGTAGATGAGCAGTTCTTC.